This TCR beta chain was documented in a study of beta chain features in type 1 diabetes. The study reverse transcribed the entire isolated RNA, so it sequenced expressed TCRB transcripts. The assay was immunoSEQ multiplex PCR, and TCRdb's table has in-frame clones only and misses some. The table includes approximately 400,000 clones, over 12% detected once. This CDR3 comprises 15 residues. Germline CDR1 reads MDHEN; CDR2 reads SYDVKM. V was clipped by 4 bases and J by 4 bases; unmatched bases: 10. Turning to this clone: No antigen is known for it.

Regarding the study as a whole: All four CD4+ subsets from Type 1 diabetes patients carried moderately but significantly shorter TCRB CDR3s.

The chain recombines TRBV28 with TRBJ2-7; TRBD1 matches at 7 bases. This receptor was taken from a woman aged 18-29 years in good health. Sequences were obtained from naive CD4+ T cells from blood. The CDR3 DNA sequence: TGTGCCAGCAGTTCTGGGACAGAGGCCCGATACGAGCAGTACTTC. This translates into CASSSGTEARYEQYF.